This entry lists 13 T cell receptor beta chains sequenced from one sample in a study of brain T cells in children with intractable seizures. Produced via immunoSEQ multiplex PCR; TCRdb's table is partial and in-frame only. The data hold about 80,000 clones, with around nine tenths observed a single time. The input for sequencing was peripheral blood, taken at surgery. These receptors were taken from a girl aged 2 to 9 with Rasmussen encephalitis and intractable seizures.

V is TRBV7-9 and J is TRBJ2-3; unclear D gene. V lost 5 bases and J lost 1, with 10 bases in between. Germline V lookup: CDR1 SEHNR, CDR2 FQNEAQ (reference sequence). The CDR3 consists of 14 residues. The CDR3 DNA reads as TGTGCCAGCAGCAAGAGAAGTGGCACAGATACGCAGTATTTT. Amino acids: CASSKRSGTDTQYF.

The rearrangement joins TRBV12-3 or TRBV12-4 to TRBJ2-3, with D possibly being TRBD1 (5 bases). Trimming took off 3 bases at V and 4 bases at J, with 5 bases between the two ends. The CDR3 loop spans 12 amino acids. The CDR3 DNA reads TGTGCCAGCAGTTTCAGGGCAGATACGCAGTATTTT. Translating gives CASSFRADTQYF.

CDR3 region: CASSHSGANVLTF. CDR3 sequence (DNA): TGTGCCAGCAGCCACTCTGGGGCCAACGTCCTGACTTTC. V is TRBV7-3 and J is TRBJ2-6; D uncertain. Per the germline V gene, CDR1 is SGHTA and CDR2 is FQGTGA. Between the trimmed V and J ends, which lost 5 bases and 0 bases, there was a span of 2 bases. This CDR3 spans 13 amino acids.

This clone has a single count. The J gene is TRBJ1-5, the V gene TRBV19; 9 bases are shared with TRBD1. The CDR3 covers 15 residues. Germline V gives CDR1 LNHDA, CDR2 SQIVND (reference sequence). V shed 8 bases and J 4 bases; nucleotides not matched to a gene: 9. The DNA for the CDR3 is TGTGCCAGTTCGCGTATCGGGACAGGGAATCAGCCCCAGCATTTT. Its translation: CASSRIGTGNQPQHF.

The chain is built from TRBV30 and TRBJ2-5; no reliable D call. Trimming removed 3 bases at V and 1 base at J, with 9 bases between. The CDR3 loop spans 13 amino acids. Germline CDR1 reads GTSNPN; CDR2 reads SVGIG (reference sequence). CDR3 nucleotide sequence: TGTGCCTGGAGCAGGCAGGCCCAAGAGACCCAGTACTTC. Translation: CAWSRQAQETQYF.

This clone was recorded a few times. The chain is built from TRBV18 and TRBJ1-2; TRBD1 aligns across 8 bases. J lost 0 bases, V lost 3 bases, and 3 bases had no gene match. There are 15 residues in the CDR3. Germline-derived CDR1 and CDR2 are KGHSH and LQKENI. The CDR3 region has the DNA TGTGCCAGCTCACCGGAGGGACAGGCTAACTATGGCTACACCTTC. Amino acids: CASSPEGQANYGYTF.

The chain employs TRBV19 and TRBJ2-6; D ambiguous. The CDR3 extends over 13 amino acids. In germline, CDR1 is LNHDA, CDR2 SQIVND (reference sequence). V lost 7 bases, J lost 2 bases, and 6 bases lay in between. The CDR3 sequence is CASTWPGANVLTF. CDR3 sequence (DNA): TGTGCCAGTACTTGGCCTGGGGCCAACGTCCTGACTTTC.

The rearrangement links TRBV11-2 to TRBJ1-5; D uncertain. V dropped 5 bases and J dropped 3 bases, with 8 bases sitting between them. The CDR3 is made up of 13 amino acids. Germline CDR1 and CDR2: SGHAT and FQNNGV. CDR3 protein: CASSLGLNQPQHF. CDR3 DNA: TGTGCCAGCAGCCTGGGTCTCAATCAGCCCCAGCATTTT. The full variable domain, rest sourced from reference TRBV11-2 and TRBJ1-5, is EAGVAQSPRYKIIEKRQSVAFWCNPISGHATLYWYQQILGQGPKLLIQFQNNGVVDDSQLPKDRFSAERLKGVDSTLKIQPAKLEDSAVYLCASSLGLNQPQHFGDGTRLSIL.

This chain connects TRBV28 to TRBJ2-2; TRBD2 is a possible D gene (6 bases). V was shortened by 2 bases and J by 7 bases, with 17 bases between the two germline ends. The germline gives CDR1 MDHEN, CDR2 SYDVKM. The CDR3 is made up of 16 amino acids. The CDR3 DNA sequence: TGTGCCAGCAGTTTACCGCGGGATAAATTAATCGGGGAGCTGTTTTTT. It is translated as CASSLPRDKLIGELFF. The full variable domain, with the rest looked up from reference TRBV28 and TRBJ2-2, is DVKVTQSSRYLVKRTGEKVFLECVQDMDHENMFWYRQDPGLGLRLIYFSYDVKMKEKGDIPEGYSVSREKKERFSLILESASTNQTSMYLCASSLPRDKLIGELFFGEGSRLTVL.

In its sample, this clone was seen once. The CDR3 bases are TGTGCCAGCAGTGGAGGCGGGGAGCTGTTTTTT. Amino acids: CASSGGGELFF. The rearrangement uses TRBV6-4 and TRBJ2-2; D remains ambiguous. Germline CDR1 MRHNA, CDR2 SNTAGT. The CDR3 has 11 amino acids. Between the trimmed V and J ends, which lost 4 bases and 7 bases, there was a span of 4 bases.

This chain connects TRBV27 to TRBJ2-7; 10 bases line up with TRBD2. CDR1 and CDR2 (germline): MNHEY, SMNVEV (reference sequence). The CDR3 totals 14 residues. V shed 10 bases and J 0 bases; nucleotides not matched to a gene: 6. The DNA for the CDR3 is TGTGCCACGAAGCGGGAGGGCTTCTCCTACGAGCAGTACTTC. Its protein is CATKREGFSYEQYF.

The chain combines TRBV18 with TRBJ2-1; D may be TRBD1 or TRBD2 (6 bases each). Deletions cut 0 bases from V and 4 bases from J, with 10 bases between. Germline CDR1 reads KGHSH; CDR2 reads LQKENI. The length of the CDR3 is 15 residues. The CDR3 DNA follows: TGTGCCAGCTCACCACCCGGGGGCCTATACAATGAGCAGTTCTTC. Translating gives CASSPPGGLYNEQFF.

The genes are TRBV11-3 and TRBJ1-5; D remains unclear. CDR3 length: 13 amino acids. Trimming pared 9 bases from V and 1 base from J, leaving 10 bases between. CDR1 and CDR2 from the germline V gene are SGHNT and YENEEA. The CDR3 spells CARQRGSNQPQHF. CDR3 coding DNA: TGTGCCAGGCAACGTGGGAGCAATCAGCCCCAGCATTTT.